This TCR beta chain was recovered during a study of graft-versus-host responses after intestinal transplantation. Across the study: Among the recipients, all got anti-thymocyte globulin induction and then tacrolimus and steroids for about three years.

Method: immunoSEQ multiplex PCR; TCRdb's copy keeps in-frame clones and lacks some. Here the sample spans around 120,000 clones, 90% being singletons. Germline V gene sequence: CDR1 MNHEY, CDR2 SVGAGI. CDR3 length: 14 residues. Trimming removed 6 bases from V and 9 bases from J; junction bases left unmatched: 5. As regards this clone: Its antigen remains unidentified.

Whole-study results and caveats: Detection of GvH clones occurred in recipient marrow, and some had their first appearance in ileum or blood. High graft-versus-host to host-versus-graft T cell clonal ratios marked allografts of patients with graft-donor macrochimerism. Maximum circulating GvH clone levels tracked with early post-transplant HvG decreases.

This sequence joins TRBV6-5 and TRBJ2-1, with 13 bases identical to TRBD2. The sequence derives from a human donor who received an intestinal transplant. The input for sequencing was unstimulated CD4+ T cells sorted from spleen or lymph node cells, taken before intestinal transplant. DNA for the CDR3: TGTGCCAGCAGACTAGCGGGGGGGCAGGGTGAGCAGTTCTTC. This encodes CASRLAGGQGEQFF.